These 10 T cell receptor beta chains came from one sample sequenced in a study of human T cells and chemical hapten exposure. TCRdb re-called the RACE reads through MiXCR, storing one row per CDR3 protein. In the table there are about 54,000 distinct CDR3 sequences, more than 9% of which are singletons. Time point specified: patch test 2, 6 weeks after DPC sensitization. This sample's treatment: therapeutic diphenylcyclopropenone sensitization with weekly scalp DPC. The sequencing used whole blood, collected in connection with sensitization to the hapten diphenylcyclopropenone (DPC). All receptors derive from a woman in her fifties or sixties with alopecia areata. Some clones in this sample may be carry-over from other donors' samples.

This clonotype was observed a handful of times. The rearrangement links TRBV2 to TRBJ2-5; a possible D gene is TRBD1 (5 bases). CDR3 size: 15 residues. Trimming took off 7 bases at V and 2 bases at J, with 17 bases between the two ends. The germline gives CDR1 SNHLY, CDR2 FYNNEI. The CDR3 is CASTSRDGAQETQYF. Written as DNA, the CDR3 is TGTGCCAGCACGTCCAGGGATGGGGCGCAAGAGACCCAGTACTTC. Using reference TRBV2 and TRBJ2-5 for the parts outside the CDR3, the full variable domain is EPEVTQTPSHQVTQMGQEVILRCVPISNHLYFYWYRQILGQKVEFLVSFYNNEISEKSEIFDDQFSVERPDGSNFTLKIRSTKLEDSAMYFCASTSRDGAQETQYFGPGTRLLVL.

This clonotype came up many times. J is TRBJ2-3 and V is TRBV18, with D tentatively TRBD2 (6 bases). Trimming left V 3 bases short and J 0 bases short, with 13 bases between. CDR3 size: 16 residues. The V gene's germline CDR1 is KGHSH and CDR2 LQKENI. CDR3 sequence (DNA): TGTGCCAGCTCACCCCGTAGCGGAGATAGCACAGATACGCAGTATTTT. Protein: CASSPRSGDSTDTQYF. Complete variable domain (other parts from reference TRBV18 and TRBJ2-3): NAGVMQNPRHLVRRRGQEARLRCSPMKGHSHVYWYRQLPEEGLKFMVYLQKENIIDESGMPKERFSAEFPKEGPSILRIQQVVRGDSAAYFCASSPRSGDSTDTQYFGPGTRLTVL.

This clonotype was observed a few times. V is TRBV13 and J is TRBJ1-1, with D perhaps matching TRBD1 (6 bases). Trimming cost V 6 bases and J 6 bases, with 14 bases left between them. Germline lookup yields CDR1 PRHDT and CDR2 FYEKMQ (reference sequence). There are 13 residues in the CDR3. In DNA form, the CDR3 reads TGTGCCAGCAGTTGGCAGGGGACCGCTGAAGCTTTCTTT. Amino acid sequence: CASSWQGTAEAFF. Combining the CDR3 with reference TRBV13 and TRBJ1-1 gives the whole variable domain AAGVIQSPRHLIKEKRETATLKCYPIPRHDTVYWYQQGPGQDPQFLISFYEKMQSDKGSIPDRFSAQQFSDYHSELNMSSLELGDSALYFCASSWQGTAEAFFGQGTRLTVV.

Only a few counts were recorded for this clonotype. The V and J genes are TRBV20-1 and TRBJ2-5, with unresolved D. CDR1 and CDR2 (germline): DFQATT, SNEGSKA (reference sequence). The CDR3 contains 15 residues. V was trimmed by 3 bases and J by 2 bases, leaving 16 bases between them. CDR3 sequence: CSASPDRNRQETQYF. The DNA of the CDR3 is TGCAGTGCTAGTCCTGACCGTAACAGACAAGAGACCCAGTACTTC.

This chain joins TRBV6-5 and TRBJ1-4; D is ambiguous. Trimming pared 0 bases from V and 4 bases from J, leaving 9 bases between. The V gene's germline CDR1 is MNHEY and CDR2 SVGAGI. This CDR3 has 15 residues. CDR3 nucleotides: TGTGCCAGCAGTTACTCAAGCGGTCTTAATGAAAAACTGTTTTTT. Its protein is CASSYSSGLNEKLFF.

The table lists this clonotype with a few counts. The chain joins TRBV6-2 or TRBV6-3 to TRBJ2-1; D is uncertain. V was clipped by 2 bases and J by 7 bases, with 3 bases between them. The CDR3 runs to 11 residues. Germline CDR1 is MNHEY and CDR2 is SVGEGT. The CDR3 here is CASSYTNEQFF. In DNA form, the CDR3 reads TGTGCCAGCAGTTACACGAATGAGCAGTTCTTC.

The V call is TRBV10-2, the J call TRBJ2-2, with D hard to call. Per the germline V gene, CDR1 is WSHSY and CDR2 is SAAADI. This CDR3 region has 13 residues. Trimming stripped 1 base from V and 4 bases from J, with 4 bases between. The CDR3 reads CASSEWVTGELFF. DNA for the CDR3: TGCGCCAGCAGTGAGTGGGTCACCGGGGAGCTGTTTTTT.

The chain is built from TRBV19 and TRBJ2-7, with unresolved D. Germline V gene data show CDR1 as LNHDA and CDR2 as SQIVND (reference sequence). Trimming stripped 3 bases from V and 5 bases from J, with 14 bases between. This CDR3 has 14 amino acids. In DNA, the CDR3 is TGTGCCAGTAGTATGTCCCGCGTAACGGACGAGCAGTACTTC. It encodes CASSMSRVTDEQYF.

This clonotype was detected only a few times. The chain links TRBV7-9 to TRBJ2-7; 8 bases line up with TRBD1. This CDR3 spans 13 amino acids. The germline CDR1 and CDR2 sequences are SEHNR and FQNEAQ (reference sequence). Unmatched junction bases numbered 4, after V lost 4 bases and J lost 5 bases. CDR3 amino acids: CASSYGQGDEQYF. Written as DNA, the CDR3 is TGTGCCAGCAGCTATGGACAGGGCGACGAGCAGTACTTC.

This clonotype appeared a few times. The chain joins TRBV29-1 to TRBJ1-5; TRBD1 matches at 8 bases. CDR3 length equals 13 residues. CDR1 SQVTM and CDR2 ANQGSEA come from the germline V gene. Unmatched junction bases numbered 5, after V lost 6 bases and J lost 4 bases. The CDR3 nucleotides are TGCAGCGTGCAACAGGGGGGAAATCAGCCCCAGCATTTT. Translation: CSVQQGGNQPQHF. Filled out from reference TRBV29-1 and TRBJ1-5, the complete variable domain reads SAVISQKPSRDICQRGTSLTIQCQVDSQVTMMFWYRQQPGQSLTLIATANQGSEATYESGFVIDKFPISRPNLTFSTLTVSNMSPEDSSIYLCSVQQGGNQPQHFGDGTRLSIL.